A single sample is the source of the 5 T cell receptor beta chains below, sequenced in a study of tumor-infiltrating lymphocytes in primary liver carcinoma. For each extraction, RNA and DNA were obtained together from around 20-30 mg of unsorted bulk tissue. Total RNA amounting to roughly 0.5 ug was the source from which TCR beta cDNA was made with a constant-region primer. Employing slightly modified ARM-PCR, three nested multiplex PCR rounds were run, and these gave rise to the TCR beta libraries. Investigators reported that the first two PCR rounds, at approximately 11 cycles each, used TRBV1-TRBV30 forward primers with a C-beta reverse primer. TCRdb recomputed calls from the multiplex PCR reads with MiXCR, one row per CDR3 protein. The profile shows fewer than 150,000 distinct CDR3 sequences, 50% to 65% of them singletons. Material for sequencing was liver tumor tissue from sampling region 1. The subset: tumor region T1, superior pole. Receptors originate from a woman aged 55-69 years with primary liver carcinoma and hepatitis B virus infection.

In this sample, this clonotype turned up many times. The chain couples TRBV12-3 or TRBV12-4 to TRBJ2-7, with 7 bases fitting TRBD2. With V trimmed by 4 bases and J by 1 base, 10 bases remained unmatched. The CDR3 length is 16 residues. CDR3 nucleotide sequence: TGTGCCAGCAGTTACGATAGGACTAGTCTGTCCTACGAGCAGTACTTC. Protein sequence: CASSYDRTSLSYEQYF.

Concerning this clonotype: A junction end diverges from the germline sequence, so it may reflect a read error. The chain joins TRBV4-2 to TRBJ2-3, with D uncertain. Germline assignment: CDR1 LGHNA and CDR2 YNFKEQ. There are 11 residues in the CDR3. In DNA form, the CDR3 reads TGTGCCAGCAGCCGGGCAGATACACAGTATTTT. Its translation: CASSRADTQYF.

The chain uses TRBV11-1 and TRBJ1-4; D may be TRBD1 (5 bases). V lost 11 bases and J 5 bases, leaving 18 bases between the germline ends. This CDR3 has 14 amino acids. In germline, CDR1 is SGHAT, CDR2 FQDESV (reference sequence). CDR3 DNA sequence: TGTGCCTGCACCCAGAGACAGATGAATGAAAAACTGTTTTTT. This codes for CACTQRQMNEKLFF.

As concerns this clonotype: Since a much larger clone is just one base distant, this may be a read error. The CDR3 coding sequence is TGCAGCACCTGGGGGACTAGCGGGAGACAAGAGACCCAGTACTTC. This codes for CSTWGTSGRQETQYF. This chain joins TRBV29-1 and TRBJ2-5; 14 nucleotides align to TRBD2. Trimming cost V 8 bases and J 2 bases; bases outside gene matches: 7. Germline V gene lookup returns CDR1 SQVTM and CDR2 ANQGSEA. The CDR3 length is 15 residues.

As regards this clonotype: This may stem from a read error, because a much larger clone lies one nucleotide away. Because the CDR3 is missing its conserved closing phenylalanine or tryptophan, this is likely a read error. The J gene is TRBJ2-7, the V gene TRBV4-2; D is possibly TRBD1 (7 bases). Germline assignment: CDR1 LGHNA and CDR2 YNFKEQ. The CDR3 spans 15 residues. V lost 0 bases, J lost 9 bases, and 18 bases lay in between. CDR3 in amino acids: CASSQDPRGRDGQYS. In nucleotides, the CDR3 is TGTGCCAGCAGCCAAGACCCAAGGGGGCGGGACGGGCAGTACTCC.